The 19 T cell receptor beta chains below all came from one sample that was sequenced in a study of blood T cell repertoires in COVID-19. The repertoire was sequenced with immunoSEQ multiplex PCR; TCRdb's copy has only in-frame clones and lacks some. The data contain 120,000 to 150,000 clones, approximately 86% of them singletons. The sample taken for sequencing was peripheral blood. These receptors originate from a woman aged 55-69 years with acute or convalescent COVID-19.

The rearrangement joins TRBV4-1 to TRBJ1-4, with D unresolved. Trimming removed 9 bases at V and 0 bases at J, with 11 bases between. CDR3 length equals 14 residues. CDR1 MGHRA and CDR2 YSYEKL come from the germline V gene. CDR3 residues: CASKLGSTNEKLFF. CDR3 in DNA: TGCGCCAGTAAACTGGGCTCAACTAATGAAAAACTGTTTTTT.

The chain links TRBV7-8 to TRBJ2-1, with D hard to call. The germline gives CDR1 SGHVS, CDR2 FQNEAQ. Between the trimmed V and J ends, which lost 1 base and 4 bases, there was a span of 5 bases. The CDR3 length is 13 residues. The CDR3 DNA sequence: TGTGCCAGCAGCTTAGGTCCGTACAATGAGCAGTTCTTC. This encodes CASSLGPYNEQFF.

The V gene is TRBV6-5, the J gene TRBJ1-1; 10 nucleotides match TRBD1. V shed 6 bases and J 5 bases; nucleotides not matched to a gene: 6. Germline V gene sequence: CDR1 MNHEY, CDR2 SVGAGI. CDR3 length: 14 amino acids. The CDR3 reads CASRTGTGDTEAFF. The CDR3 DNA reads TGTGCCAGCAGAACCGGGACAGGGGATACTGAAGCTTTCTTT.

V is TRBV19 and J is TRBJ2-3; TRBD2 matches 7 bases. V was clipped by 9 bases and J by 4 bases; unmatched bases: 10. The germline CDR1 and CDR2 sequences are LNHDA and SQIVND (reference sequence). The CDR3 totals 14 residues. For the CDR3, the DNA is TGTGCCAGCAGGTTTATGGGGGGGGCAGATACGCAGTATTTT. It specifies CASRFMGGADTQYF.

This clone was counted between two and nine times. The V gene is TRBV24-1, the J gene TRBJ1-3; TRBD1 matches 8 bases. The CDR3 has 17 amino acids. The V gene's germline CDR1 is KGHDR and CDR2 SFDVKD. The V and J ends lost 6 bases and 0 bases, in that order; junction bases with no gene match: 9. CDR3: CATSPRPGGSSGNTIYF. CDR3 coding DNA: TGTGCCACCAGTCCCCGGCCAGGGGGCAGCTCTGGAAACACCATATATTTT.

The chain joins TRBV28 to TRBJ2-5; D might be TRBD2 (5 bases). This CDR3 is built from 15 residues. V was shortened by 7 bases and J by 5 bases, with 20 bases between the two germline ends. Germline V lookup: CDR1 MDHEN, CDR2 SYDVKM. CDR3 sequence: CASTTVIGGGETQYF. DNA for the CDR3: TGTGCCAGCACCACCGTCATAGGAGGCGGGGAGACCCAGTACTTC.

This chain joins TRBV25-1 and TRBJ1-2, with no clear D. The CDR3 has 15 residues. V shed 3 bases and J shed 4 bases, with 15 bases lying between them. Germline CDR1 is MGHDK and CDR2 is SYGVNS. CDR3 DNA: TGTGCCAGCAGTGATGGTGGCCGTCTTGGCTATGGCTACACCTTC. It is translated as CASSDGGRLGYGYTF.

The chain carries TRBV4-3 and TRBJ2-3; 7 positions match TRBD1. The germline V gene encodes CDR1 LGHNA and CDR2 YSLEER. V lost 2 bases and J lost 1; bases outside the gene matches: 3. The CDR3 totals 15 residues. In DNA form, the CDR3 reads TGCGCCAGCAGCCAAACAGGGGTGGGCACAGATACGCAGTATTTT. This codes for CASSQTGVGTDTQYF.

This chain links TRBV2 with TRBJ2-3; 9 positions agree with TRBD1. Germline CDR1 SNHLY, CDR2 FYNNEI. V lost 5 bases to trimming and J lost 5 bases; unmatched junction nucleotides: 8. This CDR3 comprises 15 residues. The CDR3 region is CASSSRGTGRDTQYF. The DNA of the CDR3 is TGTGCCAGCAGTTCAAGGGGGACAGGGCGAGATACGCAGTATTTT.

This clone was seen just once. The rearrangement uses TRBV28 and TRBJ1-4, with D maybe TRBD1 (6 bases). V was pared by 4 bases and J by 0 bases, with 15 bases between. This CDR3 region has 17 residues. Germline V gene lookup returns CDR1 MDHEN and CDR2 SYDVKM. The CDR3 loop reads CASSSYRVLATNEKLFF. The CDR3 DNA follows: TGTGCCAGCAGTTCTTACAGGGTCCTTGCAACTAATGAAAAACTGTTTTTT.

This clone occurred once. The chain couples TRBV7-9 to TRBJ2-1; 8 bases match TRBD1. With 1 base clipped from V and 10 bases from J, the junction kept 6 bases outside the gene matches. This CDR3 contains 14 residues. Germline lookup yields CDR1 SEHNR and CDR2 FQNEAQ (reference sequence). CDR3 region: CASSLVAGGTEQFF. The CDR3 coding sequence is TGTGCCAGCAGCTTAGTGGCAGGGGGCACGGAGCAGTTCTTC.

The gene calls are TRBV6-5 and TRBJ1-2, with 10 bases fitting TRBD1. Per the germline V gene, CDR1 is MNHEY and CDR2 is SVGAGI. This CDR3 has 14 residues. Unmatched junction bases numbered 3, after V lost 6 bases and J lost 2 bases. The CDR3 region is CASRTGGSNYGYTF. In DNA form, the CDR3 reads TGTGCCAGCAGGACAGGGGGCTCAAACTATGGCTACACCTTC.

The chain joins TRBV19 to TRBJ2-2, with 10 nucleotides matching TRBD1. This CDR3 spans 14 amino acids. V trimming: 3 bases; J trimming: 12 bases; junction bases outside the gene matches: 7. Germline V gene lookup returns CDR1 LNHDA and CDR2 SQIVND (reference sequence). CDR3 in amino acids: CASSMDRGQGKLFF. For the CDR3, the DNA is TGTGCCAGTAGTATGGACAGGGGACAGGGGAAGCTGTTTTTT.

This clone was counted once. The genes are TRBV14 and TRBJ1-4, with D tentatively TRBD1 (5 bases). This CDR3 has 16 residues. Trimming removed 0 bases at V and 4 bases at J, with 12 bases between. The germline V gene encodes CDR1 SGHDN and CDR2 FVKESK. CDR3 in DNA: TGTGCCAGCAGCCAAGATCGTCCAGGGATTAATGAAAAACTGTTTTTT. Translated: CASSQDRPGINEKLFF.

The V gene is TRBV7-2, the J gene TRBJ1-2; tentative D call: TRBD1 (6 bases). Trimming removed 5 bases from V and 7 bases from J, with 14 bases in between. Germline loops: CDR1 SGHTA, CDR2 FQGNSA. This CDR3 comprises 13 residues. The CDR3 DNA reads as TGTGCCAGCAGCCCTACAGGGTTGCGTGGCTACACCTTC. Its translation: CASSPTGLRGYTF.

V gene TRBV7-2 combines with J gene TRBJ1-1; D unclear. CDR1 is SGHTA and CDR2 is FQGNSA in the germline V gene. This CDR3 comprises 11 residues. V was pared by 2 bases and J by 11 bases, with 9 bases between. The CDR3 region is CASSLKLSAFF. CDR3 coding DNA: TGTGCCAGCAGCTTAAAATTATCCGCTTTCTTT.

V gene TRBV25-1 combines with J gene TRBJ1-6, with D tentatively TRBD1 (5 bases). Germline CDR1 and CDR2: MGHDK and SYGVNS. The V and J ends lost 6 bases and 10 bases respectively, with 22 bases between them. This CDR3 is 16 amino acids long. The CDR3: CASRRTSGSGGSPLHF. CDR3 DNA: TGTGCCAGCAGGCGAACGTCTGGCAGCGGGGGGTCACCCCTCCACTTT.

The rearrangement links TRBV3-1 (or the pseudogene TRBV3-2) to TRBJ1-6; 7 bases are a match to TRBD1. This CDR3 has 14 residues. The germline gives CDR1 LGHDT, CDR2 YNNKEL (reference sequence). V lost 4 bases, J lost 5 bases, and 2 bases stayed unmatched. The CDR3 sequence is CASSPGTDNSPLHF. The CDR3 DNA follows: TGTGCCAGCAGCCCCGGGACAGATAATTCACCCCTCCACTTT.

As concerns this clone: The junction does not match germline at one end; this may be a read error. The chain links TRBV20-1 to TRBJ1-1, with no clear D. This CDR3 region has 8 residues. Germline CDR1 is DFQATT and CDR2 is SNEGSKA (reference sequence). Written as DNA, the CDR3 is TGCAGTGCCCAACCGGGTCTCTTT. Protein: CSAQPGLF.